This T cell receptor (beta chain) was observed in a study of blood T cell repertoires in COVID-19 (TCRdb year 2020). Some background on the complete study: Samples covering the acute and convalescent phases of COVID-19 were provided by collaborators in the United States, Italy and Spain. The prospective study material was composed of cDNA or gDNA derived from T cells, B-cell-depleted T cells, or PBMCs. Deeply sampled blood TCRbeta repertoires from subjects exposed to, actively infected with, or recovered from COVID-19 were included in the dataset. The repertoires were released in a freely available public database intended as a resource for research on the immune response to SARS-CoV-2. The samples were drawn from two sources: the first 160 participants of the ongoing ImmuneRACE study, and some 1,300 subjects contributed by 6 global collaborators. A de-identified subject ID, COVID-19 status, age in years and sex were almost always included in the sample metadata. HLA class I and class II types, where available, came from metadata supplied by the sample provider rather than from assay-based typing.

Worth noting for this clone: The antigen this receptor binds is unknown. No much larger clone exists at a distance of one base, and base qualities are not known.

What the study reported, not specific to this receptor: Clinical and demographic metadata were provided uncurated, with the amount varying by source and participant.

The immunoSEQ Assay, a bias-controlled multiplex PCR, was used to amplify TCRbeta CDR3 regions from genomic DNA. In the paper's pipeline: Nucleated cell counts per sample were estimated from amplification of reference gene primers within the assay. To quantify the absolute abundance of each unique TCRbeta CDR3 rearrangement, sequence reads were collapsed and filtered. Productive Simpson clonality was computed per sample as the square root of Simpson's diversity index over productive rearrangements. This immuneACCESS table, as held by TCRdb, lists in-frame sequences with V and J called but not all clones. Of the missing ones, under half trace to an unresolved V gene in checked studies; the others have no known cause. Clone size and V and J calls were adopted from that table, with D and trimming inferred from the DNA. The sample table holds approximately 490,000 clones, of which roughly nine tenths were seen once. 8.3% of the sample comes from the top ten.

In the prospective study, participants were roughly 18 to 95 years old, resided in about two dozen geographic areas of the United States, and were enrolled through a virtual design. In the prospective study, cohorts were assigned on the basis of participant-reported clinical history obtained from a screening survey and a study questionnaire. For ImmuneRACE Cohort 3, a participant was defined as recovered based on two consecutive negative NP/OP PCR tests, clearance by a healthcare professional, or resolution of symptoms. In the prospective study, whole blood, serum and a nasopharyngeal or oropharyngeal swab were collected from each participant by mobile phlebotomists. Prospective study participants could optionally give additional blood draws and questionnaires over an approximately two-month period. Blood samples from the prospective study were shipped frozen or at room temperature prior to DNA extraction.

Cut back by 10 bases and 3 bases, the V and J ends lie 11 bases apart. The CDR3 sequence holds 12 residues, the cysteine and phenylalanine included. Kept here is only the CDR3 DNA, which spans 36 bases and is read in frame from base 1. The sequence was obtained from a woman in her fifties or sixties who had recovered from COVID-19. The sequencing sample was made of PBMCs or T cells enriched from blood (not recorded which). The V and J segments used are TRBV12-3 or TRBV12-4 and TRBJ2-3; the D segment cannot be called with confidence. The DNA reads TGTGCCACGGTAAACAGTACAGATACGCAGTATTTT. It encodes CATVNSTDTQYF.